This TCR beta chain stems from a study of control samples from healthy donors and cancer patients. The protocol was immunoSEQ multiplex PCR, while the TCRdb copy is restricted to in-frame clones and leaves out a portion. In the table there are 400,000 to 500,000 clones, approximately 92% of which are singletons. This TCR came from a man in his forties or fifties with head and neck cancer. The sequencing sample was made of PBMCs.

CDR3 amino acids: CASSPIGGSSYEQYF. The CDR3 coding sequence is TGTGCCAGCAGTCCCATTGGCGGGAGCTCCTACGAGCAGTACTTC. The V call is TRBV28, the J call TRBJ2-7; 7 bases are a match to TRBD2. The CDR3 is 15 amino acids. In germline, CDR1 is MDHEN, CDR2 SYDVKM. The V and J ends lost 5 bases and 0 bases, in that order; junction bases with no gene match: 7.